This record covers a single TCR beta chain. V lost 4 bases and J lost 13, with 20 bases in between. The CDR3 is 14 residues long. Germline loops: CDR1 SGHAT, CDR2 FQNNGV. Assay: immunoSEQ multiplex PCR; the TCRdb copy retains only in-frame clones and omits some. The sample has roughly 99,000 clones, roughly 90% seen once. These data belong to a study of T cell responses to AZD1222 COVID-19 vaccine. The sequences come from peripheral blood, collected on day 0 of AZD1222 vaccination. The TCR comes from an adult in good health. V and J are TRBV11-2 and TRBJ2-1; no definite D call. The CDR3, as DNA: TGTGCCAGCAGCTCCGTGAACGTCCTAACACCCCAGTTCTTC. Protein: CASSSVNVLTPQFF.